This T cell receptor beta chain was profiled in a study of cytomegalovirus exposure and HLA in healthy donors. Overall study findings and caveats: According to an earlier analysis, most TCR beta V segments yielded productive rearrangements about 87% or about 30% of the time. Later analysis reportedly placed an Asian-associated ancestry cluster below the approximately 700-donor mean in N-insertions. With high specificity and sensitivity, the classifier reportedly diagnosed cytomegalovirus status.

Worth noting for this clone: The target antigen is unknown.

The CDR3 spans 18 residues. Germline assignment: CDR1 MDHEN and CDR2 SYDVKM. The V and J ends lost 2 bases and 4 bases respectively, with 21 bases between them. Primers: 60 Vbeta forward and 13 Jbeta reverse. The method was immunoSEQ multiplex PCR; TCRdb's version includes in-frame clones alone and lacks a portion of them. The sample lists about 130,000 clones, approximately 69% occurring once. V usage is TRBV28 and J usage is TRBJ1-5; D perhaps matches TRBD1 (6 bases). The sample consisted of PBMCs. The source is a man between 35 and 55 years old in good health and CMV-seropositive. CDR3 DNA: TGTGCCAGCAGTTTACTTCAATTACTCCGGGACACAAATCAGCCCCAGCATTTT. Encoded protein: CASSLLQLLRDTNQPQHF.